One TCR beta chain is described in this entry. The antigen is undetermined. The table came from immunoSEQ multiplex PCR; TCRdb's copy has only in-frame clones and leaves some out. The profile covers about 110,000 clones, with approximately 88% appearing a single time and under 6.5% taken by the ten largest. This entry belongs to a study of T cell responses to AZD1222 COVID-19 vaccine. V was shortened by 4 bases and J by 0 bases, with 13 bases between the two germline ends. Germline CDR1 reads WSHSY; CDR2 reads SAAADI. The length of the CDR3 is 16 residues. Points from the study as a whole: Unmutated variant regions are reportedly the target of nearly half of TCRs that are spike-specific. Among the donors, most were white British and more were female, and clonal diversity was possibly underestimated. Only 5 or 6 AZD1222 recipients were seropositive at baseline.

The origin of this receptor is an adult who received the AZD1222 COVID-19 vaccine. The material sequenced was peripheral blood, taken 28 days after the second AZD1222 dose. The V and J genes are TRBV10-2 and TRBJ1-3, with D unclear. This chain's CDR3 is CASSVFEFASGNTIYF. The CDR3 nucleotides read TGCGCCAGCAGTGTCTTTGAGTTCGCCTCTGGAAACACCATATATTTT.